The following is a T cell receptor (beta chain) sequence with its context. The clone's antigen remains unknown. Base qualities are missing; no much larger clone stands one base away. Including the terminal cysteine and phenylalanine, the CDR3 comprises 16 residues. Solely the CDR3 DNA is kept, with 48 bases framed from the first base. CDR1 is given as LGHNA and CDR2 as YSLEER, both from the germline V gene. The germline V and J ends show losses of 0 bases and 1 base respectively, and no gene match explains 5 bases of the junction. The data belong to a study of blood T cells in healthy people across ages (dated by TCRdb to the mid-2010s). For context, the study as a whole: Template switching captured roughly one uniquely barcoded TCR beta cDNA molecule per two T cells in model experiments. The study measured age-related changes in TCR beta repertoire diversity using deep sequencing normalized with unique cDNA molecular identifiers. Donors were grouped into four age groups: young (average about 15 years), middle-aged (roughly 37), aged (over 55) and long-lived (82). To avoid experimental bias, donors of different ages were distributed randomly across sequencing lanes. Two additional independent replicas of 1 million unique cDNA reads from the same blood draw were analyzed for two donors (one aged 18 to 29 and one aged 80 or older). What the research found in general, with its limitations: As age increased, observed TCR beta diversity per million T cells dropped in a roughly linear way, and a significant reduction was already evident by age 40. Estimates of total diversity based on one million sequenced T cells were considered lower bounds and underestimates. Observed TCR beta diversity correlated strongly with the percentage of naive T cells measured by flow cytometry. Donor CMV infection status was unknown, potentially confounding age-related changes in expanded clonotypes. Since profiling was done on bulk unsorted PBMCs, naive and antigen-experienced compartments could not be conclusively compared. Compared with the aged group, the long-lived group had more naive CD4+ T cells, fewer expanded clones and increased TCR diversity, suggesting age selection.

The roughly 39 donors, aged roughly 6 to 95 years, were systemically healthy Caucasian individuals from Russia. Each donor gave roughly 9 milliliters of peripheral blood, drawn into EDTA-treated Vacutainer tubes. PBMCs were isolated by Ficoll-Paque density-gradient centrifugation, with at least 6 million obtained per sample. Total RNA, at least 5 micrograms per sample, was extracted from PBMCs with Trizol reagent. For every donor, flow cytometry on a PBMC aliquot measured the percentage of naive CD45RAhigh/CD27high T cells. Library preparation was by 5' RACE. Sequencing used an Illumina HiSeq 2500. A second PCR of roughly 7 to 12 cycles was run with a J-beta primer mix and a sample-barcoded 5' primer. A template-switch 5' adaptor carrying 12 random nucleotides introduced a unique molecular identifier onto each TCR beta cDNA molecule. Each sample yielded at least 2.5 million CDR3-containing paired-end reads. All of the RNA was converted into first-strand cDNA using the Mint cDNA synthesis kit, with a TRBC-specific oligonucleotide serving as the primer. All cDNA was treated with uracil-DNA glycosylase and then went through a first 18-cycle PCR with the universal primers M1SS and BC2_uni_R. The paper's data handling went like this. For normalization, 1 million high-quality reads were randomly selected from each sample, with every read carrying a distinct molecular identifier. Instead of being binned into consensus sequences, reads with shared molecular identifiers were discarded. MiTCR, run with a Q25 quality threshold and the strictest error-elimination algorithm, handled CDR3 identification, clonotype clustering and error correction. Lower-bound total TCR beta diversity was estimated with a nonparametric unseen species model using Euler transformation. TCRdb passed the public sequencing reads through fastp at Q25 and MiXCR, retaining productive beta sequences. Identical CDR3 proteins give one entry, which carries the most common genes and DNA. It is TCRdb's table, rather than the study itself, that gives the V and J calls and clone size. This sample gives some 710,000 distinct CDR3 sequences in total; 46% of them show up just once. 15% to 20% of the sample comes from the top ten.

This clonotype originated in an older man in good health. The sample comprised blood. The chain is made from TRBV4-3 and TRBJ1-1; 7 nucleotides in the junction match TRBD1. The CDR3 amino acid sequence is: CASSQDQGGWNTEAFF. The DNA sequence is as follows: TGCGCCAGCAGCCAAGATCAGGGGGGGTGGAACACTGAAGCTTTCTTT.